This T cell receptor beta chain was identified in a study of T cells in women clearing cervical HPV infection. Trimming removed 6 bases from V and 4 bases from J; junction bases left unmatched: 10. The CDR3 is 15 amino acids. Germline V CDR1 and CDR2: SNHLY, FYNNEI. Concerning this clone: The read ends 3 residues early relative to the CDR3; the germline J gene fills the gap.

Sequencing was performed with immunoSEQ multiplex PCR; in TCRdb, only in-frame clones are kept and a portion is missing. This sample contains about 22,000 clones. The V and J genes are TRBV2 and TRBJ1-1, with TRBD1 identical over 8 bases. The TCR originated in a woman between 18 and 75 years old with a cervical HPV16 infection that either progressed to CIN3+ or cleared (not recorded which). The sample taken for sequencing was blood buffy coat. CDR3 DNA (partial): TGTGCCAGCAGATCCGGGACAGGAGTGGGCACTGAA. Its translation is CASRSGTGVGTE. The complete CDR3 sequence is CASRSGTGVGTEAFF.